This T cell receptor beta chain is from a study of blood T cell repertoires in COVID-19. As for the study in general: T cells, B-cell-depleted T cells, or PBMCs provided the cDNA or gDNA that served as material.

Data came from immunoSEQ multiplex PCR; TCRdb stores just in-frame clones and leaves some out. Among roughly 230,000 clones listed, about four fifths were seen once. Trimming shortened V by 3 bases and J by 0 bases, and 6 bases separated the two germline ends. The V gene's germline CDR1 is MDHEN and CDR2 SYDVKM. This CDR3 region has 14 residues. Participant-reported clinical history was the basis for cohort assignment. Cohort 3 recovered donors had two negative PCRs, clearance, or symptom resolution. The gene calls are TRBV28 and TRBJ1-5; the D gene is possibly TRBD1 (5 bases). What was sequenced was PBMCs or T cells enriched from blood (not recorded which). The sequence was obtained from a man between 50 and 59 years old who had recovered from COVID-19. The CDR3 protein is CASSLGPSNQPQHF. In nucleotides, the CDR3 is TGTGCCAGCAGTTTGGGGCCTAGCAATCAGCCCCAGCATTTT.